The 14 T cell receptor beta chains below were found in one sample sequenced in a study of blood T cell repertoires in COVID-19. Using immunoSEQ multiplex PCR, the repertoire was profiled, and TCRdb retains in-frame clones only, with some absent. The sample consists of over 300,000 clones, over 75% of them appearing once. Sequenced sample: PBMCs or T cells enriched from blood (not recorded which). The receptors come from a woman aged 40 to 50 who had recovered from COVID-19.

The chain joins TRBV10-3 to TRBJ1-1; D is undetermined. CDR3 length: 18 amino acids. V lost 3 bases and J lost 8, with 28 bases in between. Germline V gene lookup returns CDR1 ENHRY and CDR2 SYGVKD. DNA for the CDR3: TGTGCCATCAGTGATGAACCCCACAAAACAGCAGGATCGGCCGAAGCTTTCTTT. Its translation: CAISDEPHKTAGSAEAFF.

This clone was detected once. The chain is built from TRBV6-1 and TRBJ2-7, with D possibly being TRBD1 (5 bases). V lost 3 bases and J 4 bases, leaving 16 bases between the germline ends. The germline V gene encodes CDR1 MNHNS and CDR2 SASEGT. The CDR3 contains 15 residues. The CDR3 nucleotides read TGTGCCAGCAGTGACCCAGGGCAGGGAAGGTACGAGCAGTACTTC. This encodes CASSDPGQGRYEQYF.

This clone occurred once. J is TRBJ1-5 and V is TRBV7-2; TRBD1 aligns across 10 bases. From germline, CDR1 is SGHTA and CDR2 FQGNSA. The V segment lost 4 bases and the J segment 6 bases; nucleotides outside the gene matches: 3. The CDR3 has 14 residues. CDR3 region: CASSSRDRGQPQHF. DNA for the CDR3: TGTGCCAGCAGCTCCCGGGACAGGGGTCAGCCCCAGCATTTT.

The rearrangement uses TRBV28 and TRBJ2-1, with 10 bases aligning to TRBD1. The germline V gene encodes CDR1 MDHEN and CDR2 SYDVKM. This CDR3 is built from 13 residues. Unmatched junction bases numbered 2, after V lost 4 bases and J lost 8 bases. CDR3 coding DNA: TGTGCCAGCAGTTCCGGGACAGGGGATGAGCAGTTCTTC. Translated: CASSSGTGDEQFF.

As DNA, the CDR3 is TGTGCCATCAGTTTCCAGCGGGGGAATGACAATGAGCAGTTCTTC. Translated: CAISFQRGNDNEQFF. This chain links TRBV10-3 with TRBJ2-1; TRBD2 matches 8 bases. CDR3 length: 15 amino acids. Losses at the gene ends were 5 bases for V and 5 bases for J; bases not matched to a gene: 8. CDR1 and CDR2 (germline): ENHRY, SYGVKD.

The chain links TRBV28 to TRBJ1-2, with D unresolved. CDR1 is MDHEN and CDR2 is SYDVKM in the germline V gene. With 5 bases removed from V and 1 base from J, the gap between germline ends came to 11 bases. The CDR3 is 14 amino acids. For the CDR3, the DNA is TGTGCCAGCAGTCCAGTGGAGGGTAACTATGGCTACACCTTC. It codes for CASSPVEGNYGYTF.

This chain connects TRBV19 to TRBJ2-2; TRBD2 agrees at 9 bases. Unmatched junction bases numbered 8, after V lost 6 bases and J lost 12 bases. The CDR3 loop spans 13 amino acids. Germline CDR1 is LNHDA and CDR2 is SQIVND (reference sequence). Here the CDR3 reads CASSPKAGGQLFF. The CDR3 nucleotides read TGTGCCAGTAGCCCCAAAGCGGGGGGCCAGCTGTTTTTT.

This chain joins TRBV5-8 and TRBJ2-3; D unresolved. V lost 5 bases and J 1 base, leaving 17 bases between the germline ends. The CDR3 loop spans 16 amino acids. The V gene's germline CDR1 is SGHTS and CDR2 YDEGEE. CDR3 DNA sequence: TGTGCCAGCAGTCCCCCCGACCGACTTCGCACAGATACGCAGTATTTT. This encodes CASSPPDRLRTDTQYF.

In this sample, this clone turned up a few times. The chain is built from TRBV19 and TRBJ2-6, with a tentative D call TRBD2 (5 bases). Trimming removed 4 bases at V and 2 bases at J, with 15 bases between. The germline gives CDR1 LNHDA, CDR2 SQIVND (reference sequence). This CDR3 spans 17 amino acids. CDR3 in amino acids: CASSRWGVGPGANVLTF. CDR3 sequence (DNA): TGTGCCAGTAGTAGGTGGGGAGTGGGTCCTGGGGCCAACGTCCTGACTTTC.

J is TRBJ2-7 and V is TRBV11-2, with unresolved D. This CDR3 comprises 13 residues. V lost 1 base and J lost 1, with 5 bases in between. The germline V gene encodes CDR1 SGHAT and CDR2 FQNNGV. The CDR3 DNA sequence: TGTGCCAGCAGCTTAGCAGGATCCTACGAGCAGTACTTC. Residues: CASSLAGSYEQYF.

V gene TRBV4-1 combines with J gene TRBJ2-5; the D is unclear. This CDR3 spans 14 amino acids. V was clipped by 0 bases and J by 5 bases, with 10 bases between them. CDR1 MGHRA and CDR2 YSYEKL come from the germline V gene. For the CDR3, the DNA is TGCGCCAGCAGCCAAGAGCCCGCGCCCGAGACCCAGTACTTC. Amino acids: CASSQEPAPETQYF.

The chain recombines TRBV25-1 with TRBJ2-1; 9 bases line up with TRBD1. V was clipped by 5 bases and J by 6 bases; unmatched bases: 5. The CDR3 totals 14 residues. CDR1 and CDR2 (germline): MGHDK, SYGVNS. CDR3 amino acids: CASSPGTGPNEQFF. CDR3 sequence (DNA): TGTGCCAGCAGTCCCGGGACAGGGCCCAATGAGCAGTTCTTC.

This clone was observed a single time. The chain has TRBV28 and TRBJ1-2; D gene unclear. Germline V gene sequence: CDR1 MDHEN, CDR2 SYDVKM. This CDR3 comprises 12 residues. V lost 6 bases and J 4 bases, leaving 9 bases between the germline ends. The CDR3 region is CASSPNLYGYTF. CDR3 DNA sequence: TGTGCCAGCAGCCCTAACCTCTATGGCTACACCTTC.

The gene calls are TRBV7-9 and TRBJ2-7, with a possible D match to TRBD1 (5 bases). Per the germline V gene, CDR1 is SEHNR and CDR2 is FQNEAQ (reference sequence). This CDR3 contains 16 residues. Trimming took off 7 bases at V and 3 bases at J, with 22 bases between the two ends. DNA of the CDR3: TGTGCCAGCACCCCTCGAGGTCTGGACACAAGCTACGAGCAGTACTTC. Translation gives CASTPRGLDTSYEQYF.